Listed below are T cell receptor beta chains from one sample, sequenced in a study of blood T cell repertoires in COVID-19. Sequenced by immunoSEQ multiplex PCR; TCRdb stores in-frame clones only, minus some. The repertoire includes roughly 200,000 clones, 65% to 80% of them detected once, and less than 15% sits in the top ten. Source material: peripheral blood. The receptor set was obtained from a man aged 50-60 years who had recovered from COVID-19. Both conserved end residues are part of each CDR3. The order of the fields is V gene, D gene, J gene, clone size, CDR3 protein, CDR3 DNA. The D gene is left open where the match is weak. Size is omitted from some rows. Given values are once, few, many or a class for expanded clones.

v_call: TRBV7-3; d_call: TRBD2; j_call: TRBJ2-7; clone_size: NA; cdr3_aa: CASSPTSGMNEQYF; cdr3_nt: TGTGCCAGCAGCCCTACTAGCGGGATGAACGAGCAGTACTTC
v_call: TRBV6-5; d_call: TRBD1; j_call: TRBJ1-1; clone_size: few; cdr3_aa: CASSRGQGNTEAFF; cdr3_nt: TGTGCCAGCAGTAGAGGACAGGGGAACACTGAAGCTTTCTTT
v_call: TRBV9; d_call: TRBD2; j_call: TRBJ2-2; clone_size: NA; cdr3_aa: CASSVATSANTGELFF; cdr3_nt: TGTGCCAGCAGCGTAGCTACTAGCGCCAACACCGGGGAGCTGTTTTTT
v_call: TRBV9; d_call: NA; j_call: TRBJ2-1; clone_size: NA; cdr3_aa: CASSVDSKSYNEQFF; cdr3_nt: TGTGCCAGCAGCGTAGACTCTAAGTCCTACAATGAGCAGTTCTTC
v_call: TRBV4-1; d_call: TRBD1; j_call: TRBJ1-5; clone_size: few; cdr3_aa: CASSLQTGGNQPQHF; cdr3_nt: TGCGCCAGCAGCCTACAGACAGGGGGCAATCAGCCCCAGCATTTT
v_call: TRBV25-1; d_call: NA; j_call: TRBJ2-5; clone_size: once; cdr3_aa: CASSDGSRETQYF; cdr3_nt: TGTGCCAGCAGTGACGGGAGCCGGGAGACCCAGTACTTC
v_call: TRBV2; d_call: TRBD2; j_call: TRBJ2-6; clone_size: NA; cdr3_aa: CASGREGAGANVLTF; cdr3_nt: TGTGCCTCCGGGCGGGAGGGGGCTGGGGCCAACGTCCTGACTTTC
v_call: TRBV28; d_call: TRBD1; j_call: TRBJ1-3; clone_size: NA; cdr3_aa: CASHRGSSGNTIYF; cdr3_nt: TGTGCCAGCCACAGGGGTAGCTCTGGAAACACCATATATTTT
v_call: TRBV10-1; d_call: TRBD1; j_call: TRBJ1-5; clone_size: few; cdr3_aa: CASSESPTGSLCNQPQHF; cdr3_nt: TGCGCCAGCAGTGAGTCGCCGACAGGGTCCCTTTGCAATCAGCCCCAGCATTTT
v_call: TRBV24-1; d_call: TRBD1; j_call: TRBJ2-3; clone_size: once; cdr3_aa: CATSDSGQGPADTQYF; cdr3_nt: TGTGCCACCAGTGATTCCGGACAGGGGCCCGCAGATACGCAGTATTTT